Sequencing of this T cell receptor beta chain was carried out in a study of CD4+ T cells in melanoma (dated by TCRdb to between 2021 and 2023). Broadly, across the study: Neoantigen-specific CD4+ T cells in human melanoma were what the study investigated. On the study overall, not on this receptor specifically: According to the report, neoantigen-specific CD4+ T cells in melanoma displayed diverse differentiation states. Neoantigen-specific CD4+ T cells were reported to be correlated with the function of CD8+ T cells, macrophages and B cells.

The donors were people with melanoma. The library was generated by the immunoSEQ multiplex PCR assay. TCRdb stores this immuneACCESS table with in-frame sequences only. Part of the clones is absent; in the studies checked, under half of the shortfall reflects unresolved V genes, and no reason is known for the rest. The sample table holds about 110,000 clones, of which 80% to 95% were seen once. The ten top clones hold roughly 3.3% of the sample. From cysteine to phenylalanine, the CDR3 is 12 amino acids long. Just the 36-base CDR3 DNA is kept, in frame starting at base 1. CDR1 and CDR2 are read off the germline V gene as SGDLS and YYNGEE. V was cut back by 4 bases and J by 5 bases, leaving a gap of 9 bases between them. To note about this clone: Its antigen specificity is not known. No clone much larger than this one lies a single base away; base qualities are absent.

The chain is encoded by TRBV9 joined to TRBJ2-5; confidence is insufficient to name the D gene. The material sequenced was peripheral blood. The TCR sequence derives from a human donor with melanoma. The CDR3 protein sequence reads: CASSSGWETQYF. Read as DNA, the sequence is TGTGCCAGCAGCTCTGGGTGGGAGACCCAGTACTTC.